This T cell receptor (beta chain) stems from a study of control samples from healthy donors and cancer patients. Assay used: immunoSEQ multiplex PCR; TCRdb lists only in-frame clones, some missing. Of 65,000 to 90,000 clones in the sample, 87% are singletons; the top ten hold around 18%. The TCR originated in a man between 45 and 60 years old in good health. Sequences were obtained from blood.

For the CDR3, the DNA is TGTGCCAGCAGCTTAGCTAGGGCCAGGGAGACCCAGTACTTC. Encoded protein: CASSLARARETQYF. V and J are TRBV7-2 and TRBJ2-5; D unclear. V gave up 0 bases and J gave up 5 bases, with 10 bases separating them. Per germline, CDR1 SGHTA and CDR2 FQGNSA. This CDR3 spans 14 amino acids.